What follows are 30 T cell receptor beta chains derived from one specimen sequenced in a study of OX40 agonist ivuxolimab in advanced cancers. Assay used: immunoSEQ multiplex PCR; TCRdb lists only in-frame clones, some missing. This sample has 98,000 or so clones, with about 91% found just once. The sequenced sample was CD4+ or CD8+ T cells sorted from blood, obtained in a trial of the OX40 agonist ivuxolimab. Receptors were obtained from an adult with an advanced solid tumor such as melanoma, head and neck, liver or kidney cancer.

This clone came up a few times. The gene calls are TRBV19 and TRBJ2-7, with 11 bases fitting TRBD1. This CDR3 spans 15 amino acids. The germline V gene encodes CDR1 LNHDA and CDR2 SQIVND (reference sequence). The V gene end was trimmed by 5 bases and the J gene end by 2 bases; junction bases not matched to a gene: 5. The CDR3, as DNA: TGTGCCAGTAGTGCTTCGGGACAGGGGGCCTACGAGCAGTACTTC. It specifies CASSASGQGAYEQYF.

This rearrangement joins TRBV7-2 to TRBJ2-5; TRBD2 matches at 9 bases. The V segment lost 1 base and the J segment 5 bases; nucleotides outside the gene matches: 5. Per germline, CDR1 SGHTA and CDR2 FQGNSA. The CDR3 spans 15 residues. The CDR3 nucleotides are TGTGCCAGCAGCTTAGGCGGGGGGGATTCGGAGACCCAGTACTTC. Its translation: CASSLGGGDSETQYF.

The CDR3 is CASSAQGLRQPQHF. The CDR3 region has the DNA TGTGCCAGCAGCGCACAGGGGTTGAGGCAGCCCCAGCATTTT. The chain has TRBV7-9 and TRBJ1-5; 7 bases are a match to TRBD1. The V gene's germline CDR1 is SEHNR and CDR2 FQNEAQ (reference sequence). The CDR3 covers 14 residues. The ends lost 5 bases at V and 7 bases at J; junction bases unmatched: 8.

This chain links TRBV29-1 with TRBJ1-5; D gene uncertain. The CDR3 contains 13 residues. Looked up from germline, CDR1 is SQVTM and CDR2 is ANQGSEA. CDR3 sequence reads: CSVALVRNQPQHF. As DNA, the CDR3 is TGCAGTGTCGCCCTCGTCCGCAATCAGCCCCAGCATTTT.

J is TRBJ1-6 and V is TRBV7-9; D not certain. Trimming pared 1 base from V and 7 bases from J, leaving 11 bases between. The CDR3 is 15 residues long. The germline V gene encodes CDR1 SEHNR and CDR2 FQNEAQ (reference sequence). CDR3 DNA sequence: TGTGCCAGCAGCTTAGTGGCGGGAGAGAATTCACCCCTCCACTTT. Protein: CASSLVAGENSPLHF.

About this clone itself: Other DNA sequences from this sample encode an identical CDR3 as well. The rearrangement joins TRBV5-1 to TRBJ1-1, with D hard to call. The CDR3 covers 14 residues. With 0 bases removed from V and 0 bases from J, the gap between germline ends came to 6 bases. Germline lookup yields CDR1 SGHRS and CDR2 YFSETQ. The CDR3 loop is CASSLGAVNTEAFF. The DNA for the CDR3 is TGCGCCAGCAGCTTGGGGGCTGTGAACACTGAAGCTTTCTTT. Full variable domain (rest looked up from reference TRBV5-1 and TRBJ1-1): KAGVTQTPRYLIKTRGQQVTLSCSPISGHRSVSWYQQTPGQGLQFLFEYFSETQRNKGNFPGRFSGRQFSNSRSEMNVSTLELGDSALYLCASSLGAVNTEAFFGQGTRLTVV.

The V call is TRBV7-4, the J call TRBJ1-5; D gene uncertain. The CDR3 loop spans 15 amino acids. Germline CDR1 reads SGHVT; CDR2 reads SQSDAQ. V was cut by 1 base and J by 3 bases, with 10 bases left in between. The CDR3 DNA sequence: TGTGCCAGCAGCTTAGATCTGGGGATCAATCAGCCCCAGCATTTT. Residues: CASSLDLGINQPQHF.

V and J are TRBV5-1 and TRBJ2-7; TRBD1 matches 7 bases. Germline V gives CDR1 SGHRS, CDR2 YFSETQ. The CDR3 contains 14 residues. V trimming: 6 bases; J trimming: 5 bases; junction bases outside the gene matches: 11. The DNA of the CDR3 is TGCGCCAGCACCACCGGACAGGAGACTGACGAGCAGTACTTC. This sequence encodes CASTTGQETDEQYF.

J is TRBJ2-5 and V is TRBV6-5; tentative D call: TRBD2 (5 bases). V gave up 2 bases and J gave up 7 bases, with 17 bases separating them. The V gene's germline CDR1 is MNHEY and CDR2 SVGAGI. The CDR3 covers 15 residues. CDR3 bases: TGTGCCAGCAGTTACCCAGGACGCCCCGAGGGGACCCAGTACTTC. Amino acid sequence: CASSYPGRPEGTQYF.

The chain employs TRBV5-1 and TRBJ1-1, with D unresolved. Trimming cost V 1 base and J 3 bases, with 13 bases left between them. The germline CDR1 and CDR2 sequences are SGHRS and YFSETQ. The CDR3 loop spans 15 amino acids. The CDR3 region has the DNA TGCGCCAGCAGCTTGACTGGGTATGGGGACACTGAAGCTTTCTTT. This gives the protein CASSLTGYGDTEAFF.

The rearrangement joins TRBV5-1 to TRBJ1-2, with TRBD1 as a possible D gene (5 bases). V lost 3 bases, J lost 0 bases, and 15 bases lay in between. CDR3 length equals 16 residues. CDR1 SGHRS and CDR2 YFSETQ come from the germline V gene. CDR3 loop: CASSSKSGGANYGYTF. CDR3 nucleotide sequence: TGCGCCAGCAGCTCCAAGTCCGGGGGAGCTAACTATGGCTACACCTTC.

The chain's CDR3 is CASSAQEDQPQHF. As DNA, the CDR3 is TGTGCCAGCAGTGCGCAGGAGGATCAGCCCCAGCATTTT. V gene TRBV6-1 combines with J gene TRBJ1-5; D not resolved. In germline, CDR1 is MNHNS, CDR2 SASEGT. The CDR3 length is 13 residues. V lost 4 bases and J 5 bases, leaving 9 bases between the germline ends.

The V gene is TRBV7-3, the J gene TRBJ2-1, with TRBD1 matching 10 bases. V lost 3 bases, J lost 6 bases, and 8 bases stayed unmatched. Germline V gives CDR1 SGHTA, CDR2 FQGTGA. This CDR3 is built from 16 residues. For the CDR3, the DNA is TGTGCCAGCAGCTTCTTGACAGGGGGCTATCGCAATGAGCAGTTCTTC. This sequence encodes CASSFLTGGYRNEQFF.

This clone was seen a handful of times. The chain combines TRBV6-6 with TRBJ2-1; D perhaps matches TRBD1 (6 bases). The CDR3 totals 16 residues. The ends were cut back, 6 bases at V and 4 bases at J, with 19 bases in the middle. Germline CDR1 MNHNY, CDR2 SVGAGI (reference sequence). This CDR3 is CASRARQDPGYNEQFF. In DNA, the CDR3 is TGTGCCAGCAGAGCCCGACAGGACCCTGGGTACAATGAGCAGTTCTTC.

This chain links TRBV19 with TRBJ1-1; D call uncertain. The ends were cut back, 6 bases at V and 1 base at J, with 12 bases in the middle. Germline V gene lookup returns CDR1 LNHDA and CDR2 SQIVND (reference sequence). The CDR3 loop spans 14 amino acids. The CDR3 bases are TGTGCCAGTAGCTCGCTAGACTCGAACACTGAAGCTTTCTTT. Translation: CASSSLDSNTEAFF.

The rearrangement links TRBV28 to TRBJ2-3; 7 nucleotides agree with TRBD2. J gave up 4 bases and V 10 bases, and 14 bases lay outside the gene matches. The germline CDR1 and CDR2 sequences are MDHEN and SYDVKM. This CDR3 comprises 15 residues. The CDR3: CAIPVRGGPPDTQYF. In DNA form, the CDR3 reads TGTGCCATCCCCGTCCGGGGAGGGCCCCCAGATACGCAGTATTTT.

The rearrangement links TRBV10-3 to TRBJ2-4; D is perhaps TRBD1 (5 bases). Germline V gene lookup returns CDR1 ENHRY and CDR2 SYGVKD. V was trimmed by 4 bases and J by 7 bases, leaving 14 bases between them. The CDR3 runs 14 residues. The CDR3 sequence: CAISVGQGENIQYF. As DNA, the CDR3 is TGTGCCATCAGTGTCGGGCAGGGTGAGAACATTCAGTACTTC.

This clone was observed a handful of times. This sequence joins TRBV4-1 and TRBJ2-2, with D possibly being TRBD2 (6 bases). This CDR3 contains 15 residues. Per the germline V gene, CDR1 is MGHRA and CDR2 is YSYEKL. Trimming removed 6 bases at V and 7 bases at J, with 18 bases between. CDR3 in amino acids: CASSGGGGANGELFF. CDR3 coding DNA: TGCGCCAGCAGTGGCGGTGGAGGGGCTAACGGGGAGCTGTTTTTT.

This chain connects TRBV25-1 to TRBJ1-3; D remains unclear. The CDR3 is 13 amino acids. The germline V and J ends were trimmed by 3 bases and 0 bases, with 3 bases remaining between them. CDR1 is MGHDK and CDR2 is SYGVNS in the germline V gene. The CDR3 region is CASSEDSGNTIYF. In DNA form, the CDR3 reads TGTGCCAGCAGTGAGGACTCTGGAAACACCATATATTTT.

The DNA of the CDR3 is TGTGCCAGCAGCCAAGTGGGGCAAGGTGGCGGGGAGCTGTTTTTT. The encoded protein is CASSQVGQGGGELFF. This chain joins TRBV14 and TRBJ2-2; tentatively, D is TRBD1 (5 bases). The CDR3 extends over 15 amino acids. Trimming took off 1 base at V and 7 bases at J, with 13 bases between the two ends. Germline CDR1 and CDR2: SGHDN and FVKESK.

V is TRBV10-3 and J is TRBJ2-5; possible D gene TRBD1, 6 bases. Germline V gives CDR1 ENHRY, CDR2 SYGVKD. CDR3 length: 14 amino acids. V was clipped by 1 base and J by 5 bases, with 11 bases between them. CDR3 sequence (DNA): TGTGCCATCAGTGAGTTTGGGGGCGGGGAGACCCAGTACTTC. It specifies CAISEFGGGETQYF.

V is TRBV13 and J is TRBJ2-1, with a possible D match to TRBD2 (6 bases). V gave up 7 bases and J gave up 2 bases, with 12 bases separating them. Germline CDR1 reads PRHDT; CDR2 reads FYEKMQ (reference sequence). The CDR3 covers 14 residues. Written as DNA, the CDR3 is TGTGCCAGCACTCCCAGCGGGCCCTACAATGAGCAGTTCTTC. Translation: CASTPSGPYNEQFF.

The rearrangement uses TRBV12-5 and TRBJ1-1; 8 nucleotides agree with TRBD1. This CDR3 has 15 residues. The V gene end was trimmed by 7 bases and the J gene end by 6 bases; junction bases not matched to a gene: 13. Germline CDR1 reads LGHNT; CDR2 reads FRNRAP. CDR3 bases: TGTGCTAGTGCCACGGACAGGGCCTATGTGGCTGAAGCTTTCTTT. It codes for CASATDRAYVAEAFF.

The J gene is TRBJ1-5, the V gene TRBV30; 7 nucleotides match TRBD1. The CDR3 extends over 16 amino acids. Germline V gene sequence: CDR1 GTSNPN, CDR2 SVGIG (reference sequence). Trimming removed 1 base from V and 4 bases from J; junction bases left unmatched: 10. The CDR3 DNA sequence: TGTGCCTGGAGTGGGGGGGCCGGGACAGCTAATCAGCCCCAGCATTTT. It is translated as CAWSGGAGTANQPQHF.

In DNA, the CDR3 is TGTGCCAGCAGCTCTCAGGGGGCAGATGAGCAGTTCTTC. Translating gives CASSSQGADEQFF. The chain employs TRBV5-4 and TRBJ2-1, with 8 bases fitting TRBD1. J gave up 8 bases and V 3 bases, and 4 bases lay outside the gene matches. CDR1 SGHNT and CDR2 YYREEE come from the germline V gene (reference sequence). This CDR3 has 13 residues. The variable domain in full, completed from reference TRBV5-4 and TRBJ2-1, reads ETGVTQSPTHLIKTRGQQVTLRCSSQSGHNTVSWYQQALGQGPQFIFQYYREEENGRGNFPPRFSGLQFPNYSSELNVNALELDDSALYLCASSSQGADEQFFGPGTRLTVL.

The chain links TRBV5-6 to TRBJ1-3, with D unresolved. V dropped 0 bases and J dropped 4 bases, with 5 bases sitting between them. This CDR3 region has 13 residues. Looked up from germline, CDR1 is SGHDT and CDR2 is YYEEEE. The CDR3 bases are TGTGCCAGCAGCTTGGGCAGGGGAAACACCATATATTTT. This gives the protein CASSLGRGNTIYF.

CDR3: CASSIGQRGGVNEQFF. The CDR3 DNA reads as TGTGCCAGTAGTATCGGGCAGCGGGGGGGAGTAAATGAGCAGTTCTTC. V is TRBV19 and J is TRBJ2-1; TRBD2 matches 10 bases. The junction had 9 bases not matched to a gene; V was cut back by 3 bases and J by 7 bases. The germline CDR1 and CDR2 sequences are LNHDA and SQIVND (reference sequence). The CDR3 loop spans 16 amino acids. Variable domain in full (rest from reference TRBV19 and TRBJ2-1): DGGITQSPKYLFRKEGQNVTLSCEQNLNHDAMYWYRQDPGQGLRLIYYSQIVNDFQKGDIAEGYSVSREKKESFPLTVTSAQKNPTAFYLCASSIGQRGGVNEQFFGPGTRLTVL.

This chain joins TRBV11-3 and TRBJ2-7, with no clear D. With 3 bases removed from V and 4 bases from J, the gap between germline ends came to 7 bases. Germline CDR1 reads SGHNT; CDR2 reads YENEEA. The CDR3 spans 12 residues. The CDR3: CASSLSEYEQYF. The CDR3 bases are TGTGCCAGCAGCTTGTCGGAATACGAGCAGTACTTC. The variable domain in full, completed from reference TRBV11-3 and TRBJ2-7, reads EAGVVQSPRYKIIEKKQPVAFWCNPISGHNTLYWYLQNLGQGPELLIRYENEEAVDDSQLPKDRFSAERLKGVDSTLKIQPAELGDSAVYLCASSLSEYEQYFGPGTRLTVT.

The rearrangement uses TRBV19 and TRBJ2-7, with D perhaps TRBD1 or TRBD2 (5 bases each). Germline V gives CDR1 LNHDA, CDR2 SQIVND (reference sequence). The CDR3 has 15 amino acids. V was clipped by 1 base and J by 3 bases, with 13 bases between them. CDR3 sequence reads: CASSIGGMGVYEQYF. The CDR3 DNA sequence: TGTGCCAGTAGTATAGGCGGCATGGGGGTCTACGAGCAGTACTTC.

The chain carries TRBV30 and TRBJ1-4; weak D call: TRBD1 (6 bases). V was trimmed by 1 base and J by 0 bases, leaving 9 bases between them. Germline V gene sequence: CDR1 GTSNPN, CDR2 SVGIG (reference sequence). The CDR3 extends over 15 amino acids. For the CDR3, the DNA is TGTGCCTGGAGTGCAGGGGTTGCAACTAATGAAAAACTGTTTTTT. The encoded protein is CAWSAGVATNEKLFF.